This T cell receptor beta chain was found in a study of CD8 T cells in ankylosing spondylitis. This clonotype has ten or more counts. A single record per CDR3 protein comes from TCRdb applying MiXCR to the 5' RACE reads. The table records more than 250,000 distinct CDR3 sequences, 11% of them present only once. This CDR3 has 14 amino acids. CDR1 is MNHEY, CDR2 SVGAGI, per germline. V was shortened by 6 bases and J by 4 bases, with 15 bases between the two germline ends. The V gene is TRBV6-5, the J gene TRBJ1-2, with D unresolved. The sequencing input was blood, either unsorted or a sorted T cell fraction (not recorded which). The clonotype originates from a female donor with ankylosing spondylitis or in good health (not recorded which). CDR3 region: CASSYDKGVYGYTF. Written as DNA, the CDR3 is TGTGCCAGCAGCTATGACAAGGGCGTCTATGGCTACACCTTC.